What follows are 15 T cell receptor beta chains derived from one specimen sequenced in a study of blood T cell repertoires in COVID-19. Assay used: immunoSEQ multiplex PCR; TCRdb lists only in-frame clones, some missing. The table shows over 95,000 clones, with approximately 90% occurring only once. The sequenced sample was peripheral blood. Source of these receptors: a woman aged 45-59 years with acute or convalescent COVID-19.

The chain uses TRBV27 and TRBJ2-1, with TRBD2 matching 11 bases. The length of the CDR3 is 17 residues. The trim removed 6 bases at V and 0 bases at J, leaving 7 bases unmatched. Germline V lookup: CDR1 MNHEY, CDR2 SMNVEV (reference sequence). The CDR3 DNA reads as TGTGCCAGCAGCCACCTAGCGGGGGGTCTCTCCTACAATGAGCAGTTCTTC. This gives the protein CASSHLAGGLSYNEQFF.

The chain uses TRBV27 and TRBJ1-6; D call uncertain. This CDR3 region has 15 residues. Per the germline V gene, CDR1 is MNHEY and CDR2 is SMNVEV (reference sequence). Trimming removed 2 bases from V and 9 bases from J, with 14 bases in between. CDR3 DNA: TGTGCCAGCAGTTTAAATCCCGAAATGAGTTCACCCCTCCACTTT. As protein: CASSLNPEMSSPLHF.

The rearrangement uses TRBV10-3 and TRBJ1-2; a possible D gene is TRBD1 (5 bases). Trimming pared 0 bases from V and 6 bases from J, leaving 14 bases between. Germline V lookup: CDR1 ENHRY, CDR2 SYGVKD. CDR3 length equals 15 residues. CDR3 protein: CAISESGEGTNGYTF. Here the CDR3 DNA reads TGTGCCATCAGTGAGTCGGGGGAGGGAACTAATGGCTACACCTTC.

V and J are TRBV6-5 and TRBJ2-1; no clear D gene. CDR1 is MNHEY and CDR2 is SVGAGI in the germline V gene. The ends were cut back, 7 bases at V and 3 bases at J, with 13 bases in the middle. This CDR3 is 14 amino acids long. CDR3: CASIPSHFYNEQFF. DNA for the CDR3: TGTGCCAGCATCCCAAGCCACTTCTACAATGAGCAGTTCTTC.

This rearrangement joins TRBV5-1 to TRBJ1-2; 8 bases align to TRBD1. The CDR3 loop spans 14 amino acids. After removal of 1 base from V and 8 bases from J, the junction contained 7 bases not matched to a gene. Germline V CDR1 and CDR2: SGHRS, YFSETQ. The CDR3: CASSLYQGALGYTF. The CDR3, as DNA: TGCGCCAGCAGCTTGTATCAGGGGGCGTTAGGCTACACCTTC.

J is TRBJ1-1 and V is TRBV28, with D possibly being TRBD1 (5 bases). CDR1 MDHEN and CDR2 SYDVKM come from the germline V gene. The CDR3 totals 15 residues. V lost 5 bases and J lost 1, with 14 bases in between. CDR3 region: CASSTKGLANTEAFF. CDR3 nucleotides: TGTGCCAGCAGTACTAAGGGGTTGGCGAACACTGAAGCTTTCTTT.

The DNA of the CDR3 is TGTGCCAGCAGTGGTATACAGGGGATACCCTACAATGAGCAGTTCTTC. This encodes CASSGIQGIPYNEQFF. The chain combines TRBV6-1 with TRBJ2-1, with 7 positions matching TRBD1. The CDR3 extends over 16 amino acids. CDR1 MNHNS and CDR2 SASEGT come from the germline V gene. Trimming removed 4 bases from V and 2 bases from J; junction bases left unmatched: 8.

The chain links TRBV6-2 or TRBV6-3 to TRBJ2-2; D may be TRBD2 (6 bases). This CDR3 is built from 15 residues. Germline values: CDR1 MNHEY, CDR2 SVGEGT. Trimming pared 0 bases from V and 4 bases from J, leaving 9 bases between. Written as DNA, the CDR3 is TGTGCCAGCAGTTACTCGGGCGGGGCCACCGGGGAGCTGTTTTTT. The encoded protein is CASSYSGGATGELFF.

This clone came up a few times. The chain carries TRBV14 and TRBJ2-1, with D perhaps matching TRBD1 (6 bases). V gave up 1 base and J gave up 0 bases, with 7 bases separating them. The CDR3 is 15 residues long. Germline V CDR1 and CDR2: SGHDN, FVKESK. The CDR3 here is CASSQGRGSYNEQFF. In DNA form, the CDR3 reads TGTGCCAGCAGCCAAGGCAGGGGCTCCTACAATGAGCAGTTCTTC.

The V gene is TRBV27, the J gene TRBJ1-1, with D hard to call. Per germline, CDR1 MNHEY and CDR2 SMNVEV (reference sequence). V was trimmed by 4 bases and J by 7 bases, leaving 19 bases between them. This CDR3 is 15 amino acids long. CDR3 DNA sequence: TGTGCCAGCAGTTCCGCTTGGGCCCTCGGAGGTGAAGCTTTCTTT. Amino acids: CASSSAWALGGEAFF.

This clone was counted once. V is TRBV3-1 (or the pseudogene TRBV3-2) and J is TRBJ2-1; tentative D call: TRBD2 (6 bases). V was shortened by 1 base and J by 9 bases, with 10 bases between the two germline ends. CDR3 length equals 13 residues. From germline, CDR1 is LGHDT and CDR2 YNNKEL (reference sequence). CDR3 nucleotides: TGTGCCAGCAGCCAAGGCGGGACGGGTGAGCAGTTCTTC. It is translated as CASSQGGTGEQFF.

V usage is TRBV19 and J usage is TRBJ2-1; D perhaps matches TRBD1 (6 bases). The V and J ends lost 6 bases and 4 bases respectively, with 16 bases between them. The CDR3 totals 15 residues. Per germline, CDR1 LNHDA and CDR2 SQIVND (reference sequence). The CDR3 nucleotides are TGTGCCAGTAGCCCCACAGGGATAGAGTACAATGAGCAGTTCTTC. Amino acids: CASSPTGIEYNEQFF.

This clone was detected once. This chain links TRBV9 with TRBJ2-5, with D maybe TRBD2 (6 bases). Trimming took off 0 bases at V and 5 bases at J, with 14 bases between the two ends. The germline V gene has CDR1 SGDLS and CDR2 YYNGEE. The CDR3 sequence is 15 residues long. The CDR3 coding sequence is TGTGCCAGCAGCGTAGGAAATAGCGGAGGGGAGACCCAGTACTTC. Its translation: CASSVGNSGGETQYF. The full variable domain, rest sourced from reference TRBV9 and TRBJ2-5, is DSGVTQTPKHLITATGQRVTLRCSPRSGDLSVYWYQQSLDQGLQFLIQYYNGEERAKGNILERFSAQQFPDLHSELNLSSLELGDSALYFCASSVGNSGGETQYFGPGTRLLVL.

The CDR3 nucleotides read TGTGCCAGCAGCTTCGGGGGGACAACTAATGAAAAACTGTTTTTT. This sequence encodes CASSFGGTTNEKLFF. This chain joins TRBV5-4 and TRBJ1-4; D may be TRBD1 (5 bases). From germline, CDR1 is SGHNT and CDR2 YYREEE (reference sequence). The V and J ends lost 2 bases and 0 bases respectively, with 8 bases between them. The CDR3 loop spans 15 amino acids.

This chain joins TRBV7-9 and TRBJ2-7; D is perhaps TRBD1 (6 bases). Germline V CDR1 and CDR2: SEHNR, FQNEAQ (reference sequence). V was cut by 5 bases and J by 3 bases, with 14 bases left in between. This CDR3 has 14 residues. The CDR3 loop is CASSRRDTYYEQYF. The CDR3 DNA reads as TGTGCCAGCAGCCGACGGGACACGTACTACGAGCAGTACTTC. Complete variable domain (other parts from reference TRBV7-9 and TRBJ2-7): DTGVSQNPRHKITKRGQNVTFRCDPISEHNRLYWYRQTLGQGPEFLTYFQNEAQLEKSRLLSDRFSAERPKGSFSTLEIQRTEQGDSAMYLCASSRRDTYYEQYFGPGTRLTVT.